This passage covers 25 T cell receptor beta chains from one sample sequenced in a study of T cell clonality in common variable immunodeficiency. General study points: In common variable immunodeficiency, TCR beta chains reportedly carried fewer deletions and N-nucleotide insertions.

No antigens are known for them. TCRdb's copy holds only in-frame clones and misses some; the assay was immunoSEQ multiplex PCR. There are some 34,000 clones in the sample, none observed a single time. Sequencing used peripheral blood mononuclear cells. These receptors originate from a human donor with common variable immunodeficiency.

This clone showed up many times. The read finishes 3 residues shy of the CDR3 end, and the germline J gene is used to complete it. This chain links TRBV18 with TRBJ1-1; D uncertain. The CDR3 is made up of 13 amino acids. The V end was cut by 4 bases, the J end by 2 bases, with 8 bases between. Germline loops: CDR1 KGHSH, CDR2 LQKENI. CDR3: CASSQQRNTEAFF. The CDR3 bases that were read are TGTGCCAGCTCACAACAGAGAAACACTGAA.

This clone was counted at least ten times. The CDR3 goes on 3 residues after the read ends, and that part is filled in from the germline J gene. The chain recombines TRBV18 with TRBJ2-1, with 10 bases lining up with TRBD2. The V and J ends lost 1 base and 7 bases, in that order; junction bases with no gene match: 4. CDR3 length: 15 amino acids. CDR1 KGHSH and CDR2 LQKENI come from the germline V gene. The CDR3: CASSPQLAGENEQFF. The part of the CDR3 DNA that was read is TGTGCCAGCTCACCACAGCTAGCGGGAGAAAATGAG.

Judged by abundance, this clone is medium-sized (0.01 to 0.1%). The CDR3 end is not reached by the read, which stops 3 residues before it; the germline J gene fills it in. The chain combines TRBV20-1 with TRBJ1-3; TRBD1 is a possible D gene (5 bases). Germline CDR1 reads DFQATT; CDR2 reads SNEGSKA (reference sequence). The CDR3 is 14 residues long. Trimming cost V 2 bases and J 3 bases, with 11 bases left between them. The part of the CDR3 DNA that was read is TGCAGTGCTAGATCCTGGGACTATGGAAACACC. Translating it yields CSARSWDYGNT. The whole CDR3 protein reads CSARSWDYGNTIYF.

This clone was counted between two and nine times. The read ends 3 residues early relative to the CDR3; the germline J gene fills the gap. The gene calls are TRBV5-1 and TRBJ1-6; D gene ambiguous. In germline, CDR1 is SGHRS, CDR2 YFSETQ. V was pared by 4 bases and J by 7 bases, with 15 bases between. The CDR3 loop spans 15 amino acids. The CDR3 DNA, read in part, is TGCGCCAGCAGCCTGGAGGACGCGGGGAATTCACCC. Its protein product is CASSLEDAGNSP. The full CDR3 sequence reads CASSLEDAGNSPLHF.

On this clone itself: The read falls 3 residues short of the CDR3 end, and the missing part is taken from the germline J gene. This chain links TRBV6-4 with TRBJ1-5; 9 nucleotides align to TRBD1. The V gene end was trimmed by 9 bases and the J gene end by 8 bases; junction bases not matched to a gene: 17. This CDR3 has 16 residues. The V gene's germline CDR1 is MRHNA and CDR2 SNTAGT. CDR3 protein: CARPGTGREFRKPQHF. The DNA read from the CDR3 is TGTGCCAGGCCCGGGACAGGGAGAGAGTTTCGTAAGCCC.

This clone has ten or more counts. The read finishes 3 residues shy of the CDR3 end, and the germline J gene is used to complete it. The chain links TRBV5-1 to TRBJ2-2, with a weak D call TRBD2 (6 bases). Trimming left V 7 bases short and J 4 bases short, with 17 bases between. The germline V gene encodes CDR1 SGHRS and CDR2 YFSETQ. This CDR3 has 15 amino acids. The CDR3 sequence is CASLEGGVGTGELFF. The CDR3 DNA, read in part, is TGCGCCAGCCTAGAGGGCGGGGTCGGCACCGGGGAG.

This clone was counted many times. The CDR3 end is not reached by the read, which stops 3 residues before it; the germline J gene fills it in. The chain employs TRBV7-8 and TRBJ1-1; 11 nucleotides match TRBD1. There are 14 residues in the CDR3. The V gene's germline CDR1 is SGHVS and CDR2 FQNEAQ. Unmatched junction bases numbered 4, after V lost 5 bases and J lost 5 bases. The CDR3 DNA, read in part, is TGTGCCAGCAGCCATGGACAGGGGGCGACTGAA. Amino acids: CASSHGQGATE. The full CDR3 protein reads CASSHGQGATEAFF.

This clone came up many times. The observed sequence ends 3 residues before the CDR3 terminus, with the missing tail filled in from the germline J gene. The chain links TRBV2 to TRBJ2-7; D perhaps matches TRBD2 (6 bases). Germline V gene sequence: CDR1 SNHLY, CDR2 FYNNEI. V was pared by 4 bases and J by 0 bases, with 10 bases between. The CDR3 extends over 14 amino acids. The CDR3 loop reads CASSGGLSSYEQYF. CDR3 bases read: TGTGCCAGCAGTGGGGGACTCAGCTCCTACGAG. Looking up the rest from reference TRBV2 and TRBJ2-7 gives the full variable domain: EPEVTQTPSHQVTQMGQEVILRCVPISNHLYFYWYRQILGQKVEFLVSFYNNEISEKSEIFDDQFSVERPDGSNFTLKIRSTKLEDSAMYFCASSGGLSSYEQYFGPGTRLTVT.

The DNA read from the CDR3 is TGTGCCAGCAGCGCCGGGACAAGGGTTGAG. Protein sequence: CASSAGTRVE. The whole CDR3 sequence reads CASSAGTRVEQFF. This chain connects TRBV5-5 to TRBJ2-1, with D perhaps matching TRBD1 (6 bases). The read is 3 residues too short to cover the CDR3 end, so that end is filled in from the germline J gene. CDR1 and CDR2 (germline): SGHKS, YYEKEE (reference sequence). This CDR3 has 13 amino acids. V lost 4 bases and J lost 9, with 14 bases in between.

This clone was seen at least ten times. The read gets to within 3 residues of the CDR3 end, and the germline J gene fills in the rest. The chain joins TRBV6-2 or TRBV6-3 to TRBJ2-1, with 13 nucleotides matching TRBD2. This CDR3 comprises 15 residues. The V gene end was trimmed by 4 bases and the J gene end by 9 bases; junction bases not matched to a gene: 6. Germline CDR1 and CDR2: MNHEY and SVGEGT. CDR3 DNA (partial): TGTGCCAGCAGTTCGGGACTAGCGGGAAATGGTGAG. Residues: CASSSGLAGNGE. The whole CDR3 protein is CASSSGLAGNGEQFF.

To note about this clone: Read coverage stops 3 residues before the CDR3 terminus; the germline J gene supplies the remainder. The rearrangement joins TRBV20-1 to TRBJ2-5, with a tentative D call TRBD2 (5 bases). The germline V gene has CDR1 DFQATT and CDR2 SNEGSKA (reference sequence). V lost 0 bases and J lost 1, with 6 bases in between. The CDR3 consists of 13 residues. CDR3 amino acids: CSARETIQETQYF. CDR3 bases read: TGCAGTGCTAGAGAGACTATCCAAGAGACC.

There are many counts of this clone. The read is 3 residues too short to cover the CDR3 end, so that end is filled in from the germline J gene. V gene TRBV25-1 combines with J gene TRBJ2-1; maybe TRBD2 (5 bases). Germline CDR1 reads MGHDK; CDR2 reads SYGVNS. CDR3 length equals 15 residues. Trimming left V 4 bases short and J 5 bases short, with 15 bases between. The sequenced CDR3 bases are TGTGCCAGCAGTGTGGTAGCGCCCATGGACAATGAG. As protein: CASSVVAPMDNE. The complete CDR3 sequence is CASSVVAPMDNEQFF.

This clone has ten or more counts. This chain's CDR3 is CASSLIASPQETQYF. The DNA read from the CDR3 is TGTGCCAGCAGCTTGATAGCCTCACCTCAAGAGACC. The V and J genes are TRBV5-6 and TRBJ2-5; D is ambiguous. From the germline J gene comes the end of the CDR3, since the read stops 3 residues before it. Germline lookup yields CDR1 SGHDT and CDR2 YYEEEE. This CDR3 contains 15 residues. Trimming shortened V by 1 base and J by 2 bases, and 12 bases separated the two germline ends.

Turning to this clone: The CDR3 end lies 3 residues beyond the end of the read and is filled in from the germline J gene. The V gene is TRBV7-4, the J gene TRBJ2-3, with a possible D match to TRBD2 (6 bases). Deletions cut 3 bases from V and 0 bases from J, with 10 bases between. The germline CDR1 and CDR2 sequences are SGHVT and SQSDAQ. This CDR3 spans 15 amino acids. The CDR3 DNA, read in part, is TGTGCCAGCAGCTTCAGCGGGTTTAGCACAGATACG. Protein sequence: CASSFSGFSTDT. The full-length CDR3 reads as CASSFSGFSTDTQYF.

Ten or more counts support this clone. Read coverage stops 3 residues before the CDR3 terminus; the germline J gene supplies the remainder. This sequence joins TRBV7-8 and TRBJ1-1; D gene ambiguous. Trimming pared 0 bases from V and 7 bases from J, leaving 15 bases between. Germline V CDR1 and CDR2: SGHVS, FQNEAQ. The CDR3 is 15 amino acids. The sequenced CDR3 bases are TGTGCCAGCAGCTTAGCTCTAACACACCGACTTGAA. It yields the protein CASSLALTHRLE. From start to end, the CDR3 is CASSLALTHRLEAFF.

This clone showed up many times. The part of the CDR3 DNA that was read is TGCAGTGCTAGAGGGAGCGGGAGGGTTAACCCAATAACACCCTCCTACAATGAG. It specifies CSARGSGRVNPITPSYNE. The whole CDR3 sequence is CSARGSGRVNPITPSYNEQFF. V gene TRBV20-1 combines with J gene TRBJ2-1; 10 bases map to TRBD2. The read terminates 3 residues ahead of where the CDR3 ends, so the germline J gene completes it. V lost 1 base and J lost 0; bases outside the gene matches: 18. The V gene's germline CDR1 is DFQATT and CDR2 SNEGSKA (reference sequence). The CDR3 length is 21 residues.

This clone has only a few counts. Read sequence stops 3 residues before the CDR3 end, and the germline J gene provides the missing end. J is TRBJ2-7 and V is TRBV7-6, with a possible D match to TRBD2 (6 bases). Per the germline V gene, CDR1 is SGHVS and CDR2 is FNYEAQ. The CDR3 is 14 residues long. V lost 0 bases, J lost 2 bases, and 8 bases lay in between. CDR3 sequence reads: CASSLAEGTYEQYF. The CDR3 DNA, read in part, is TGTGCCAGCAGCTTAGCGGAGGGGACCTACGAG.

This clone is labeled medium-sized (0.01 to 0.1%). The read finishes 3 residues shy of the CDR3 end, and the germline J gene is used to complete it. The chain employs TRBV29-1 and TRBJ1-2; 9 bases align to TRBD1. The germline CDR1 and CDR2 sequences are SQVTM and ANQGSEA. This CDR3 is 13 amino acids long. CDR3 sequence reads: CSVFGTGLNDYTF. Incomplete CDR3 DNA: TGCAGCGTTTTCGGGACAGGGTTAAATGAC.

CDR3 DNA, as far as it was read: TGCGCCAGCAGTCCAACTAGCGGGAGAATATACGAG. This gives the protein CASSPTSGRIYE. The full CDR3 is CASSPTSGRIYEQYF. This chain uses TRBV5-1 with TRBJ2-7, with 11 nucleotides matching TRBD2. The CDR3 end lies 3 residues beyond the end of the read and is filled in from the germline J gene. The germline CDR1 and CDR2 sequences are SGHRS and YFSETQ. V was pared by 5 bases and J by 4 bases, with 8 bases of the junction left unmatched. The CDR3 consists of 15 residues.

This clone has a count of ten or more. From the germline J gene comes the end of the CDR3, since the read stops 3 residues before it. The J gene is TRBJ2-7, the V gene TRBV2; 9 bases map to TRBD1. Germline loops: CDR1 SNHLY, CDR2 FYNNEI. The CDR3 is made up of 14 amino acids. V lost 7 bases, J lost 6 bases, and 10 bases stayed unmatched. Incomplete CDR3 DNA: TGTGCCAGCACCCACCAGGACAGGGGTGGCGAG. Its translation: CASTHQDRGGE. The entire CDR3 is CASTHQDRGGEQYF.

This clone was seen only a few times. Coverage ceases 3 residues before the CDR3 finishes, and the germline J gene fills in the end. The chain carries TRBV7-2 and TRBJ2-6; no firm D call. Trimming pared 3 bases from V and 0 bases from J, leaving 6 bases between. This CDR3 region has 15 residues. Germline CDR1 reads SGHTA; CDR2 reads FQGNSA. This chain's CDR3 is CASSFRVSGANVLTF. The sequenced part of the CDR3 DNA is TGTGCCAGCAGCTTCAGAGTCTCTGGGGCCAACGTC.

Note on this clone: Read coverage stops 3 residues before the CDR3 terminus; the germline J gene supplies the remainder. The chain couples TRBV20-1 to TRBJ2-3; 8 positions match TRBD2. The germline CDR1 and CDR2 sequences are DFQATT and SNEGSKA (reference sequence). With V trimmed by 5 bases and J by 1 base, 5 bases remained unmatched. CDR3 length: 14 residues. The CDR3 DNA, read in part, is TGCAGTGCTCCCGGACTAGCTGGCACAGATACG. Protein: CSAPGLAGTDT. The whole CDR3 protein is CSAPGLAGTDTQYF.

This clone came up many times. The CDR3 bases that were read are TGCAGTGCTACGGAGCCGGGACTAGCGTACGAG. Translation: CSATEPGLAYE. The CDR3 in its entirety is CSATEPGLAYEQYF. V gene TRBV20-1 combines with J gene TRBJ2-7; 10 bases align to TRBD2. Sequencing ends 3 residues short of the CDR3 end; the germline J gene provides the rest. CDR3 length: 14 amino acids. From germline, CDR1 is DFQATT and CDR2 SNEGSKA (reference sequence). The V and J ends lost 4 bases and 4 bases, in that order; junction bases with no gene match: 7.

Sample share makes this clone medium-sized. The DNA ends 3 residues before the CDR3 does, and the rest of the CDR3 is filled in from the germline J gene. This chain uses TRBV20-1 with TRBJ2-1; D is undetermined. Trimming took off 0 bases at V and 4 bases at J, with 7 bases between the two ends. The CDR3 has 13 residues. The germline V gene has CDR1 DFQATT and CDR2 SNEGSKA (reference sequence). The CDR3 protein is CSARDPSYNEQFF. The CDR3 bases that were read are TGCAGTGCTAGAGATCCCAGTTACAATGAG.

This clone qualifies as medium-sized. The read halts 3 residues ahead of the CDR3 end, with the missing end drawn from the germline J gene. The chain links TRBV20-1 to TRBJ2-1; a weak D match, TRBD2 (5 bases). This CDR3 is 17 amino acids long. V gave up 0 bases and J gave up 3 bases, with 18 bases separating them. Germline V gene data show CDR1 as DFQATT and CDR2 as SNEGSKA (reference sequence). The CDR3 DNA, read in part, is TGCAGTGCTAGAGATCTCGGTTCGGCTAGCAGCTACAATGAG. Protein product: CSARDLGSASSYNE. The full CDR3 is CSARDLGSASSYNEQFF.